What follows are 2 T cell receptor beta chains derived from one specimen sequenced in a study of T cell responses to AZD1222 COVID-19 vaccine. Method: immunoSEQ multiplex PCR; TCRdb's copy keeps in-frame clones and lacks some. The sample contains around 260,000 clones, approximately 95% of which appear only once. The specimen was peripheral blood, collected on day 0 of AZD1222 vaccination. Receptor source: an adult in good health.

The chain employs TRBV5-1 and TRBJ1-2; D not resolved. V was pared by 0 bases and J by 0 bases, with 9 bases between. This CDR3 has 15 residues. CDR1 and CDR2 from the germline V gene are SGHRS and YFSETQ. The CDR3 DNA follows: TGCGCCAGCAGCTTGGCCGAGTCCGCTAACTATGGCTACACCTTC. Translation gives CASSLAESANYGYTF.

The chain joins TRBV11-3 to TRBJ2-7; TRBD2 aligns across 11 bases. Germline V CDR1 and CDR2: SGHNT, YENEEA. Trimming cost V 3 bases and J 7 bases; bases outside gene matches: 8. The CDR3 runs to 15 residues. Here the CDR3 DNA reads TGTGCCAGCAGCTTGGGACTAGCGGCCCCAGGGGAGCAGTACTTC. Its protein product is CASSLGLAAPGEQYF.